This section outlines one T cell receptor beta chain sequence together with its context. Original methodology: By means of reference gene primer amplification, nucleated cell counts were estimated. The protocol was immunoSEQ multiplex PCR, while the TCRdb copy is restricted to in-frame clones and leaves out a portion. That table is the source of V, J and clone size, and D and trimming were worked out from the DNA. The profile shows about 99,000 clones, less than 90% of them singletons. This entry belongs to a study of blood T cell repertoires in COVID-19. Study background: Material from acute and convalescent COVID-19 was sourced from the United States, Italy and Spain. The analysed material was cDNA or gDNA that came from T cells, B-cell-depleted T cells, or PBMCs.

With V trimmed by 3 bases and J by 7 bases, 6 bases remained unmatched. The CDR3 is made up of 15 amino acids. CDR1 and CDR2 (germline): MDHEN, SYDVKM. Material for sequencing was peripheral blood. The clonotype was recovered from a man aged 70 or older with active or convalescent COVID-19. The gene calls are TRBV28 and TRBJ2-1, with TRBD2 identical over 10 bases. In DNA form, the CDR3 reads TGTGCCAGCAGTTTTACCCTGACTAGCGGGAATGAGCAGTTCTTC. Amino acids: CASSFTLTSGNEQFF. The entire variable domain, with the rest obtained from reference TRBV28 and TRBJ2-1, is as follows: DVKVTQSSRYLVKRTGEKVFLECVQDMDHENMFWYRQDPGLGLRLIYFSYDVKMKEKGDIPEGYSVSREKKERFSLILESASTNQTSMYLCASSFTLTSGNEQFFGPGTRLTVL.